These T cell receptor beta chains were read from a single sample in a study of early T cells in non-severe SARS-CoV-2 infection. A single record per CDR3 protein comes from TCRdb applying MiXCR to the 5' RACE reads. Among 70,000 to 95,000 distinct CDR3 sequences listed, 11% to 15% were seen once. Sequencing input: whole blood. These receptors came from an adult who was a healthcare worker with PCR-confirmed SARS-CoV-2 infection or an uninfected control (not recorded which). CDR3s include the opening cysteine and the closing phenylalanine or tryptophan. A D gene is named only where the DNA matches it firmly.

v_gene,d_gene,j_gene,CDR3aa
TRBV20-1,-,TRBJ2-3,CSASDPGFSTDTQYF
TRBV28,-,TRBJ2-6,CASSQPTVAGANVLTF
TRBV29-1,TRBD1,TRBJ1-1,CSAGQVGGNTEAFF
TRBV7-2,-,TRBJ2-3,CASSLWGSTDTQYF
TRBV5-1,-,TRBJ1-1,CASSLGGIEAFF
TRBV19,-,TRBJ1-4,CASSLNQGTANEKLFF
TRBV12-3/TRBV12-4,TRBD2,TRBJ2-5,CASSYPGLAAETQYF
TRBV12-3/TRBV12-4,TRBD1,TRBJ2-2,CASSQQTGSDTGELFF
TRBV9,TRBD1,TRBJ1-5,CASSGQGAYQPQHF
TRBV14,TRBD1,TRBJ1-1,CASSPGRGRQNTEAFF
TRBV20-1,TRBD1,TRBJ1-3,CSARRSGQDFLSSGNTIYF
TRBV6-2/TRBV6-3,-,TRBJ2-3,CASSHSLGGMTDTQYF
TRBV6-6,-,TRBJ1-5,CASRGQGGAHQPQHF
TRBV18,TRBD1,TRBJ1-2,CASSPSGTGVGYTF
TRBV7-3,TRBD2,TRBJ2-3,CASSLGASGGTDTQYF
TRBV7-2,TRBD1,TRBJ2-1,CASKQRGQGFYNEQFF
TRBV11-2,TRBD2,TRBJ2-7,CASSLDAGLSLYEQYF
TRBV30,-,TRBJ2-3,CAWSVLEGGPNTQYF
TRBV10-3,-,TRBJ2-2,CAISEPGTNTGELFF
TRBV11-2,TRBD1,TRBJ2-7,CASSTPSTGVLSYEQYF
TRBV2,-,TRBJ1-5,CASDAGGFQPQHF
TRBV5-1,-,TRBJ2-3,CASSRSTGSTDTQYF
TRBV28,-,TRBJ2-1,CASSFGGNNEQFF
TRBV12-3/TRBV12-4,-,TRBJ2-2,CASSIEAGELFF
TRBV27,-,TRBJ2-4,CASKGLNIQYF
TRBV29-1,-,TRBJ1-3,CSVERGTDGNTIYF
TRBV10-3,-,TRBJ2-5,CAISESGALVTQYF
TRBV2,-,TRBJ1-5,CASKEGGGVSNQPQHF
TRBV12-3/TRBV12-4,-,TRBJ2-1,CASSFMTSYNEQFF
TRBV20-1,TRBD1,TRBJ2-7,CSARGDRDYEQYF
TRBV28,-,TRBJ1-1,CASSRWGIRNTEAFF
TRBV15,-,TRBJ2-1,CATSRDAVVNEQFF
TRBV28,TRBD1,TRBJ2-6,CASSPLTSGTGLSGANVLTF
TRBV18,-,TRBJ1-2,CASSQGNYGYTF
TRBV29-1,TRBD1,TRBJ2-1,CSVRDRVINEQFF
TRBV4-2,-,TRBJ2-7,CASSQPGPGDEQYF
TRBV20-1,-,TRBJ2-1,CSARDDVARDEQFF
TRBV2,-,TRBJ1-6,CASSEAAGSPLHF
TRBV11-2,-,TRBJ2-7,CASSSDPDDRSIGYF
TRBV29-1,TRBD2,TRBJ2-1,CSVAARLGRVDEQFF
TRBV7-3,-,TRBJ1-1,CASSLPGFTEAFF
TRBV12-3/TRBV12-4,-,TRBJ1-5,CASSAVSNQPQHF
TRBV2,-,TRBJ1-2,CASSDSGANYGYTF
TRBV7-2,-,TRBJ2-7,CASSLAGQDAYEQYF
TRBV10-3,TRBD2,TRBJ2-3,CAISEPTSGYTDTQYF
TRBV6-2/TRBV6-3,-,TRBJ2-3,CASSYSTGYVDTQYF
TRBV19,TRBD1,TRBJ2-1,CASTLRPGQGSHNEQFF
TRBV10-3,-,TRBJ2-2,CAISVGAHTGELFF
TRBV2,TRBD1,TRBJ2-4,CASRDRGRVNIQYF
TRBV5-4,TRBD1,TRBJ1-6,CASSLATGSNSPLHF
TRBV3-1,-,TRBJ2-7,CASSPRTPSYEQYF
TRBV20-1,-,TRBJ1-1,CSARASSANTEAFF
TRBV9,-,TRBJ2-2,CASSVRRFAGELFF
TRBV7-9,-,TRBJ2-2,CASSSSGRDTGELFF
TRBV10-3,TRBD2,TRBJ2-1,CAISEFGGSAEQFF
TRBV25-1,TRBD1,TRBJ2-2,CASSAGTGIGELFF
TRBV6-2/TRBV6-3,TRBD2,TRBJ2-3,CASSKRSTPGGADTQYF
TRBV12-3/TRBV12-4,TRBD2,TRBJ2-5,CASRRGGRETQYF